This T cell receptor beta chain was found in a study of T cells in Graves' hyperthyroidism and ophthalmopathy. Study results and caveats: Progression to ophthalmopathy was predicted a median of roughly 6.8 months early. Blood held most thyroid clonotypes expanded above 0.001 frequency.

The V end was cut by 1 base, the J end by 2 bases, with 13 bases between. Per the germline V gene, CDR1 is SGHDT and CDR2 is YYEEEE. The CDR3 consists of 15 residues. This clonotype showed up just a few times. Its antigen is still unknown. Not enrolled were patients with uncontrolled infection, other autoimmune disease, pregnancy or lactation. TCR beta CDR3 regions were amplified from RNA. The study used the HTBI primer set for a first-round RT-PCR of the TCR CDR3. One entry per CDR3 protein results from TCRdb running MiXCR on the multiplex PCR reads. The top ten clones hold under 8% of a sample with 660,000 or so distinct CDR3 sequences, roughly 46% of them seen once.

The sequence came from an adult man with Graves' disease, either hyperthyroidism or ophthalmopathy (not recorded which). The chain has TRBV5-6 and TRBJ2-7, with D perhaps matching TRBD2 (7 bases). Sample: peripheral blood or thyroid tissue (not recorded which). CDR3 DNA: TGTGCCAGCAGCTTGAAGGGGGGGGGAACCTACGAGCAGTACTTC. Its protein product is CASSLKGGGTYEQYF.